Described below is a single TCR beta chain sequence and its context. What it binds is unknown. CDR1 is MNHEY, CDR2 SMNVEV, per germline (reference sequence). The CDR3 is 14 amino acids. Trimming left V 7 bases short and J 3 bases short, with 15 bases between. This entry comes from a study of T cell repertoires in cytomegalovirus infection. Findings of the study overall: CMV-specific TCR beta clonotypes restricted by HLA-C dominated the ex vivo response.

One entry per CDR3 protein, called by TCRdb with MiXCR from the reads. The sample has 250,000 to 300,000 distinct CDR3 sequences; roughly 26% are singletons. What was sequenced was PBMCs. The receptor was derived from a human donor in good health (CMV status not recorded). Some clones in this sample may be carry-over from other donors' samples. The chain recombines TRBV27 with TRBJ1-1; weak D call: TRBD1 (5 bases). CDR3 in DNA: TGTGCCAGCACCGGGCGGGGGAGGGACACTGAAGCTTTCTTT. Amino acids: CASTGRGRDTEAFF.